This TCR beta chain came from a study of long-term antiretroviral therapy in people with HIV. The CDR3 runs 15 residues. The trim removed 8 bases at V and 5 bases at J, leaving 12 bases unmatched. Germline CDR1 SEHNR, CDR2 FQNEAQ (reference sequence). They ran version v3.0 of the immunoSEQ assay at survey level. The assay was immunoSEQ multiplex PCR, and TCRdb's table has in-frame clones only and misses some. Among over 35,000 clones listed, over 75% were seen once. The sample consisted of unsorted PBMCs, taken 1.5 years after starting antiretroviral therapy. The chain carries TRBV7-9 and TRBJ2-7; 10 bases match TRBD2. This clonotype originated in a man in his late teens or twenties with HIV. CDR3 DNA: TGTGCCAGCGCCAAGGGGCTAGCGGGAGACGACGAGCAGTACTTC. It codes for CASAKGLAGDDEQYF.